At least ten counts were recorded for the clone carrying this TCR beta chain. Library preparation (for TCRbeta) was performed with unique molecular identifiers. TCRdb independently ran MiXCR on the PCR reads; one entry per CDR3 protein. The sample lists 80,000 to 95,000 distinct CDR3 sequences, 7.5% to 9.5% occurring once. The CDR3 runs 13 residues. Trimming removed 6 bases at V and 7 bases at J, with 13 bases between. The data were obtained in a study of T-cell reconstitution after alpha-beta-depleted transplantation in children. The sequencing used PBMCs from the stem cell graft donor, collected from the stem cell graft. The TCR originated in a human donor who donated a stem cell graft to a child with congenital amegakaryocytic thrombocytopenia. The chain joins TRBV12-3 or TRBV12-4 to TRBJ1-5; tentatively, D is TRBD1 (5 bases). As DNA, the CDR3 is TGTGCCAGCAGCCGTACAGGAGGCCAGCCCCAGCATTTT. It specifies CASSRTGGQPQHF.